These 17 T cell receptor beta chains were all obtained from the same sample, sequenced in a study of spatial heterogeneity in lung cancer. Notes on the study in general: Counts of expanded intratumoral alpha and beta TCRs tracked tumor mutation counts.

Time point indicated: sample taken at primary tumor resection. No antigen has been assigned to these receptors. TCRdb reanalysed the 5' RACE reads using MiXCR and keeps one entry per CDR3 protein. Of about 18,000 distinct CDR3 sequences detected, roughly 7% appear once; the ten largest clones hold 20% to 25%. The material sequenced was lung tumor tissue, taken at surgery. These TCRs come from a female donor with early-stage non-small cell lung cancer.

There are many counts of this clonotype. The chain employs TRBV7-3 and TRBJ2-2; tentative D call: TRBD2 (6 bases). Germline assignment: CDR1 SGHTA and CDR2 FQGTGA. The CDR3 loop spans 14 amino acids. V was cut by 5 bases and J by 5 bases, with 12 bases left in between. The CDR3 nucleotides are TGTGCCAGCAGCATGGAGGCGGGGACCGGGGAGCTGTTTTTT. Translation gives CASSMEAGTGELFF.

Many counts were recorded for this clonotype. The chain is built from TRBV4-3 and TRBJ1-1, with D possibly TRBD1 on 6 matching bases. Trimming took 3 bases from V and 4 from J, leaving 12 bases between them. From germline, CDR1 is LGHNA and CDR2 YSLEER. CDR3 length: 14 amino acids. CDR3 loop: CASSHQGLGTEAFF. CDR3 nucleotide sequence: TGCGCCAGCAGCCATCAGGGGTTGGGCACTGAAGCTTTCTTT.

V is TRBV7-8 and J is TRBJ1-2; no firm D call. The CDR3 is made up of 14 amino acids. Germline-derived CDR1 and CDR2 are SGHVS and FQNEAQ. V was shortened by 1 base and J by 7 bases, with 13 bases between the two germline ends. The CDR3 sequence: CASSLEGSFSGYTF. The CDR3, as DNA: TGTGCCAGCAGCTTAGAAGGGTCCTTTTCTGGCTACACCTTC.

This clonotype is deemed medium-sized (0.01 to 0.1%). CDR3 coding DNA: TGTGCCAGCAGCTTATCGAGTGCAGAGACCCAGTACTTC. Protein product: CASSLSSAETQYF. V and J are TRBV11-2 and TRBJ2-5; D is unresolved. CDR1 is SGHAT, CDR2 FQNNGV, per germline. This CDR3 is 13 amino acids long. Trimming took 2 bases from V and 4 from J, leaving 8 bases between them.

This clonotype showed up many times. The gene calls are TRBV12-3 or TRBV12-4 and TRBJ2-7; D tentatively reads TRBD1 or TRBD2 (5 bases each). CDR3 length: 13 amino acids. V lost 1 base and J 5 bases, leaving 9 bases between the germline ends. This CDR3 reads CASSLVSGHEQYF. CDR3 nucleotide sequence: TGTGCCAGCAGTTTAGTTTCGGGACACGAGCAGTACTTC.

This clonotype was detected once. This clone may be a read error of a much larger clone one base away. The CDR3 ends on some other residue instead of the conserved phenylalanine or tryptophan, so this is likely a read error. CDR3 DNA: TGTGCCAGCAGTTTAGGAGCAGGGGCACAGGCTTTCATT. Encoded protein: CASSLGAGAQAFI. The V call is TRBV12-3 or TRBV12-4, the J call TRBJ1-1; TRBD1 is a possible D gene (6 bases). The V end lost 1 base, the J end lost 11 bases, and 14 bases lay between the germline ends. The CDR3 is made up of 13 amino acids.

This clonotype was picked up many times. The junction departs from the called germline gene at one end, perhaps through a read error. This chain connects TRBV6-6 to TRBJ2-5; D assignment may be TRBD1 or TRBD2 (5 bases each). Germline CDR1 reads MNHNY; CDR2 reads SVGAGI (reference sequence). CDR3 length: 16 amino acids. CDR3 region: CASSYSEAGSQKTQYF. DNA for the CDR3: TGTGCCAGCAGTTACTCTGAGGCAGGGAGCCAAAAGACCCAGTACTTC.

This clonotype showed up many times. The rearrangement links TRBV5-6 to TRBJ1-1; D is uncertain. This CDR3 is 11 amino acids long. Germline V lookup: CDR1 SGHDT, CDR2 YYEEEE. Trimming stripped 4 bases from V and 6 bases from J, with 7 bases between. CDR3 residues: CASSMEAEAFF. As DNA, the CDR3 is TGTGCCAGCAGCATGGAGGCTGAAGCTTTCTTT.

This clonotype was seen a few times. CDR3 sequence (DNA): TGCAGTGCTAGAAGCGCGGGGCGGGGAGATACGCAGTATTTT. Translating gives CSARSAGRGDTQYF. The gene calls are TRBV20-1 and TRBJ2-3, with D perhaps matching TRBD2 (6 bases). Trimming left V 2 bases short and J 5 bases short, with 14 bases between. The CDR3 loop spans 14 amino acids. From germline, CDR1 is DFQATT and CDR2 SNEGSKA (reference sequence).

This clonotype was counted ten times or more. This rearrangement joins TRBV7-9 to TRBJ2-5, with D possibly matching TRBD1 (6 bases). Trimming took off 2 bases at V and 5 bases at J, with 15 bases between the two ends. The CDR3 loop spans 15 amino acids. Germline V gives CDR1 SEHNR, CDR2 FQNEAQ (reference sequence). The CDR3 region has the DNA TGTGCCAGCAGCTTATCTTCTTCGCAGGGGGAGACCCAGTACTTC. Its protein is CASSLSSSQGETQYF.

This clonotype appeared many times. The rearrangement joins TRBV4-2 to TRBJ1-1; 10 nucleotides align to TRBD1. Germline loops: CDR1 LGHNA, CDR2 YNFKEQ. The CDR3 is 15 residues long. The junction had 2 bases not matched to a gene; V was cut back by 4 bases and J by 0 bases. The CDR3 DNA reads TGTGCCAGCAGCCCGGGACAGGGGATGAACACTGAAGCTTTCTTT. Translation gives CASSPGQGMNTEAFF.

V and J are TRBV5-1 and TRBJ2-1, with 7 bases fitting TRBD2. CDR1 is SGHRS and CDR2 is YFSETQ in the germline V gene. CDR3 size: 14 residues. J lost 8 bases, V lost 4 bases, and 9 bases had no gene match. This CDR3 is CASSVSFAGDEQFF. CDR3 nucleotide sequence: TGCGCCAGCAGCGTTAGCTTCGCGGGGGATGAGCAGTTCTTC.

This clonotype showed up many times. CDR3 bases: TGTGCCGGGCGGGAGACAGTGGGTATAGATACGCAGTATTTT. This encodes CAGRETVGIDTQYF. This chain uses TRBV2 with TRBJ2-3; 7 positions agree with TRBD2. The CDR3 length is 14 residues. V lost 11 bases, J lost 5 bases, and 13 bases stayed unmatched. Germline CDR1 reads SNHLY; CDR2 reads FYNNEI.

This clonotype showed up just a few times. The chain employs TRBV7-2 and TRBJ2-5; 8 bases are a match to TRBD1. The CDR3 has 13 residues. Germline V gene lookup returns CDR1 SGHTA and CDR2 FQGNSA. V gave up 5 bases and J gave up 4 bases; unmatched junction bases: 3. CDR3 in amino acids: CASSTGTGETQYF. CDR3 DNA: TGTGCCAGCAGCACCGGGACAGGAGAGACCCAGTACTTC.

V gene TRBV20-1 combines with J gene TRBJ1-6; possible D gene TRBD1, 5 bases. The length of the CDR3 is 14 residues. Trimming left V 1 base short and J 10 bases short, with 14 bases between. Germline V gene lookup returns CDR1 DFQATT and CDR2 SNEGSKA (reference sequence). CDR3 sequence reads: CSARATGTESPLHF. CDR3 coding DNA: TGCAGTGCTAGAGCCACCGGGACTGAATCACCCCTCCACTTT.

This clonotype is labeled medium-sized. The gene calls are TRBV4-2 and TRBJ2-1; perhaps TRBD1 as D (6 bases). Germline V CDR1 and CDR2: LGHNA, YNFKEQ. V dropped 2 bases and J dropped 3 bases, with 14 bases sitting between them. The CDR3 extends over 16 amino acids. CDR3 nucleotides: TGTGCCAGCAGCCAACTTGAGGCAGGGGACTACAATGAGCAGTTCTTC. Protein: CASSQLEAGDYNEQFF.

This clonotype was seen only a few times. The chain employs TRBV7-9 and TRBJ1-4; 10 bases match TRBD1. The V segment lost 5 bases and the J segment 4 bases; nucleotides outside the gene matches: 7. CDR1 and CDR2 (germline): SEHNR, FQNEAQ (reference sequence). The CDR3 extends over 16 amino acids. CDR3 region: CASSASRTGGNEKLFF. DNA for the CDR3: TGTGCCAGCAGCGCATCCCGGACAGGGGGTAATGAAAAACTGTTTTTT.